The source of this T cell receptor beta chain is a study of blood T cell repertoires in COVID-19. Study at large: The United States, Italy and Spain provided the acute and convalescent COVID-19 samples.

The germline CDR1 and CDR2 sequences are GTSNPN and SVGIG (reference sequence). The CDR3 has 12 residues. V lost 0 bases and J lost 6, with 9 bases in between. Assay used: immunoSEQ multiplex PCR; TCRdb lists only in-frame clones, some missing. The sample records tens of thousands of clones, about 87% being singletons. This chain connects TRBV30 to TRBJ2-7; D is unclear. Sequencing was performed on peripheral blood. This TCR was recovered from a human donor in a cohort sampled during active COVID-19. The CDR3 loop is CAWSVQLREQYF. CDR3 nucleotides: TGTGCCTGGAGTGTACAGCTCCGCGAGCAGTACTTC. Combining the CDR3 with reference TRBV30 and TRBJ2-7 gives the whole variable domain SQTIHQWPATLVQPVGSPLSLECTVEGTSNPNLYWYRQAAGRGLQLLFYSVGIGQISSEVPQNLSASRPQDRQFILSSKKLLLSDSGFYLCAWSVQLREQYFGPGTRLTVT.